This T cell receptor (beta chain) was sequenced in a study of blood T cell repertoires in COVID-19. Study summary: Sites in the United States, Italy and Spain provided acute and convalescent COVID-19 samples.

The CDR3 spans 15 residues. V was clipped by 0 bases and J by 7 bases; unmatched bases: 5. The V gene's germline CDR1 is LNHNV and CDR2 YYDKDF (reference sequence). Source study methods: Reference gene primer amplification in the assay estimated nucleated cell counts. The repertoire was sequenced with immunoSEQ multiplex PCR; TCRdb's copy has only in-frame clones and lacks some. D and trimming come from the DNA, and the V and J calls and clone size come from that table. The sample has about 380,000 clones, more than 75% seen once. This receptor was obtained from a woman under 30 who had recovered from COVID-19. Sequenced material: PBMCs or T cells enriched from blood (not recorded which). The J gene is TRBJ2-1, the V gene TRBV15, with 8 nucleotides matching TRBD1. The CDR3 bases are TGTGCCACCAGCAGAGATGTGTACAGGGGGAATGAGCAGTTCTTC. Residues: CATSRDVYRGNEQFF.